This T cell receptor beta chain was recovered during a study of T cell clonotyping in hematopoietic cell transplantation. Findings of the study overall: At the given depth, recipient repertoires were over 97% de novo clonotypes. Recipient TCR diversity dropped after transplant; expanded clonotypes rose from day 30 to 180. No sorting was done, leaving CD4 and CD8 contributions mixed. Graft donor and pretransplant recipient Inverse Simpson Index values predicted broader posttransplant TCR diversity.

Sequencing was performed with immunoSEQ multiplex PCR; in TCRdb, only in-frame clones are kept and a portion is missing. The sample includes fewer than 15,000 clones, about half of them seen just once. Note on this clone: What it binds is unknown.

This CDR3 comprises 13 residues. The germline V gene encodes CDR1 PRHDT and CDR2 FYEKMQ (reference sequence). Trimming pared 5 bases from V and 10 bases from J, leaving 15 bases between. The receptor's source is a man aged 45-60 years in good health. Some clones in this sample may be carry-over from other donors' samples. V is TRBV13 and J is TRBJ2-1; D is perhaps TRBD2 (6 bases). Sequencing used peripheral blood mononuclear cells. The CDR3 region is CASSHKGTPEQFF. For the CDR3, the DNA is TGTGCCAGCAGCCACAAGGGGACTCCCGAGCAGTTCTTC.